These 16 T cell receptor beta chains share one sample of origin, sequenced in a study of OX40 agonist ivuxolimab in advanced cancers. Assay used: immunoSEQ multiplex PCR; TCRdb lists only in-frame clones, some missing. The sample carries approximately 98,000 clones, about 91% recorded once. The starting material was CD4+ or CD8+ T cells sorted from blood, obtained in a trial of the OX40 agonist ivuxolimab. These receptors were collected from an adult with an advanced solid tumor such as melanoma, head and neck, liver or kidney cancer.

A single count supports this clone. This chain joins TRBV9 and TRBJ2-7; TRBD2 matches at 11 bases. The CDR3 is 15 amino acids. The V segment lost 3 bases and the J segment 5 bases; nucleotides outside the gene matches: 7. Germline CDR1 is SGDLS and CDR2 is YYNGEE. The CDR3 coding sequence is TGTGCCAGCAGCGCAAGTAGCGGGGGGGCCCACGAGCAGTACTTC. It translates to CASSASSGGAHEQYF. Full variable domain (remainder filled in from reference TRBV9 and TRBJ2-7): DSGVTQTPKHLITATGQRVTLRCSPRSGDLSVYWYQQSLDQGLQFLIQYYNGEERAKGNILERFSAQQFPDLHSELNLSSLELGDSALYFCASSASSGGAHEQYFGPGTRLTVT.

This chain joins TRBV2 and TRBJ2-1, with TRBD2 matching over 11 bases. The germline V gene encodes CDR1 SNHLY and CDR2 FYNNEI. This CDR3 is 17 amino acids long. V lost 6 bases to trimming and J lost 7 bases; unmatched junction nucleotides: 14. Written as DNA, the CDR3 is TGTGCCAGCAGCAAAAGCGTACTAGCGGGAGTCCCAAATGAGCAGTTCTTC. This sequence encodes CASSKSVLAGVPNEQFF.

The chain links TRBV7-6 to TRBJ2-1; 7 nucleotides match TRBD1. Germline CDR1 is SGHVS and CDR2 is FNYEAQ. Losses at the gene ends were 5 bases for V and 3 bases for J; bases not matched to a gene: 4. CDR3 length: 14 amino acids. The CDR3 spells CASSPRDSYNEQFF. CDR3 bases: TGTGCCAGCAGCCCCCGGGACAGCTACAATGAGCAGTTCTTC.

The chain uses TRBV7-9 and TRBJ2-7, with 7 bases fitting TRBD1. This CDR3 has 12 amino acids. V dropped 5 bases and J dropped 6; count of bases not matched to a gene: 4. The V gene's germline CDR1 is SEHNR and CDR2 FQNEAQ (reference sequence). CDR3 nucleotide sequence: TGTGCCAGCAGCCGACAGGGAACCGAGCAGTACTTC. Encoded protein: CASSRQGTEQYF.

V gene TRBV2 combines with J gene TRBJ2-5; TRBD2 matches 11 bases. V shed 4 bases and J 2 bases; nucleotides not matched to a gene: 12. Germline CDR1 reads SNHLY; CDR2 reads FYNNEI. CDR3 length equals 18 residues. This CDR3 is CASSAGSYSGRGQETQYF. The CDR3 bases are TGTGCCAGCAGTGCCGGAAGTTATAGCGGGAGGGGACAAGAGACCCAGTACTTC.

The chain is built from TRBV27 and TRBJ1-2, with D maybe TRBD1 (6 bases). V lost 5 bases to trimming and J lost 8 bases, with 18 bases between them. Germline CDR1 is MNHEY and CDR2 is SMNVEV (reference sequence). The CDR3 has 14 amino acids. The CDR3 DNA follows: TGTGCCAGCAGTCAATTACAGGGTCTGCGGGGCTACACCTTC. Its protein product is CASSQLQGLRGYTF.

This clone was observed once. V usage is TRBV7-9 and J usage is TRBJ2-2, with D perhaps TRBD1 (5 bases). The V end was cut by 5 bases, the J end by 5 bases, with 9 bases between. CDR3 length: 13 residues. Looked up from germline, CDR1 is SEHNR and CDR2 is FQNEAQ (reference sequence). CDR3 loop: CASSPQGTGELFF. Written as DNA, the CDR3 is TGTGCCAGCAGCCCCCAGGGAACCGGGGAGCTGTTTTTT.

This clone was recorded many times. In DNA, the CDR3 is TGTGCCAGCAGTTACACGACCGGGACAAACTATGGCTACACCTTC. Encoded protein: CASSYTTGTNYGYTF. J is TRBJ1-2 and V is TRBV6-5, with D tentatively TRBD1 (6 bases). The V and J ends lost 2 bases and 2 bases respectively, with 12 bases between them. The CDR3 consists of 15 residues. Germline CDR1 reads MNHEY; CDR2 reads SVGAGI.

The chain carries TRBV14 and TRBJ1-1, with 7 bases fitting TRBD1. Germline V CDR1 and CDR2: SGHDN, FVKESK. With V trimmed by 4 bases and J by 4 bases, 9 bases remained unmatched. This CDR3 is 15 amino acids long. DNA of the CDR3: TGTGCCAGCAGCCCCTGGGACAGCTCACGCACTGAAGCTTTCTTT. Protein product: CASSPWDSSRTEAFF. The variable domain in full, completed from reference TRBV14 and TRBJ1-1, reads EAGVTQFPSHSVIEKGQTVTLRCDPISGHDNLYWYRRVMGKEIKFLLHFVKESKQDESGMPNNRFLAERTGGTYSTLKVQPAELEDSGVYFCASSPWDSSRTEAFFGQGTRLTVV.

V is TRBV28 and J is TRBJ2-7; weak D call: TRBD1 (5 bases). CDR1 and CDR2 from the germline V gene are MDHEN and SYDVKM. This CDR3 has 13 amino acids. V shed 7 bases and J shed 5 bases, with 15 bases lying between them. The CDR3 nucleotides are TGTGCCAGCACCCAGGGCACCCCCCACGAGCAGTACTTC. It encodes CASTQGTPHEQYF.

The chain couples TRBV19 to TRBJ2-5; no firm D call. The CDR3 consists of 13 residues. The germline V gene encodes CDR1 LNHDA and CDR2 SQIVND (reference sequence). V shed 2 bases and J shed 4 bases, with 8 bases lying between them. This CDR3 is CASSISGRETQYF. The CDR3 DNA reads TGTGCCAGTAGTATATCTGGCCGAGAGACCCAGTACTTC.

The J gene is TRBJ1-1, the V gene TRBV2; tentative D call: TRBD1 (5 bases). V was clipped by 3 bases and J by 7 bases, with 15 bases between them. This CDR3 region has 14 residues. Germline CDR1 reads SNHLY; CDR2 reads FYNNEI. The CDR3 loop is CASSEIRALGEAFF. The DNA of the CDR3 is TGTGCCAGCAGTGAGATCAGGGCGTTGGGTGAAGCTTTCTTT.

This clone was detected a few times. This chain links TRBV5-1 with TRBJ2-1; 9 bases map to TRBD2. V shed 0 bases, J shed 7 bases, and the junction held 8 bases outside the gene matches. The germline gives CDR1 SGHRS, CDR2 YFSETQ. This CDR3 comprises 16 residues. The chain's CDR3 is CASSLGSAGGPNEQFF. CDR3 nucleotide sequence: TGCGCCAGCAGCTTGGGCAGCGCGGGGGGGCCAAATGAGCAGTTCTTC.

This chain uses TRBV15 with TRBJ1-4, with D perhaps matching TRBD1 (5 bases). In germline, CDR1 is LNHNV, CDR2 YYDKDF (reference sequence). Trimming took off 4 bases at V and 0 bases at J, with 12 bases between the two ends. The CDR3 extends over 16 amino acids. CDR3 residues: CATSTGDFATNEKLFF. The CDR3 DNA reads TGTGCCACCAGCACCGGGGACTTTGCAACTAATGAAAAACTGTTTTTT.

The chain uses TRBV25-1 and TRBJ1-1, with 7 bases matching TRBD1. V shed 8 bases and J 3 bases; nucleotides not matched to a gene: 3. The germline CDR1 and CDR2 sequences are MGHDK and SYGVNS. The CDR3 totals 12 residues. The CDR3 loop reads CASFGTDTEAFF. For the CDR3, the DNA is TGTGCCAGCTTCGGGACAGACACTGAAGCTTTCTTT.

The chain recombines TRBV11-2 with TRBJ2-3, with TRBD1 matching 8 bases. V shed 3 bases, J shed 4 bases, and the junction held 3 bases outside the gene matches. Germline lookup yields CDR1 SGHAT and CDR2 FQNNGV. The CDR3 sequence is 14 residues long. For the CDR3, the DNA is TGTGCCAGCAGCTTGGGACAGGTGTCAGATACGCAGTATTTT. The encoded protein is CASSLGQVSDTQYF.